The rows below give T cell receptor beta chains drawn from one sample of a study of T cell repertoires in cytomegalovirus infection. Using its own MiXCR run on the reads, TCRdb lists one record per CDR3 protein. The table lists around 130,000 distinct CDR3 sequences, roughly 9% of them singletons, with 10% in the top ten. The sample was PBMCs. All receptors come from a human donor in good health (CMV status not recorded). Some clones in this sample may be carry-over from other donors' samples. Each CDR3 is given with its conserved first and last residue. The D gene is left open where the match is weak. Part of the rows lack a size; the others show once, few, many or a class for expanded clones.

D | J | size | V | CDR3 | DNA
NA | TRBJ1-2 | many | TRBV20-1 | CSEGRGNYGYTF | TGCAGTGAAGGCAGGGGTAACTATGGCTACACCTTC
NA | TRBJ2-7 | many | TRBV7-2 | CASSLLNRGSSYEQYF | TGTGCCAGCAGCTTACTTAACCGGGGGAGCTCCTACGAGCAGTACTTC
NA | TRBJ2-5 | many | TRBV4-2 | CASSQEDLGGLLQETQYF | TGTGCCAGCAGCCAAGAGGACCTAGGGGGGTTACTACAAGAGACCCAGTACTTC
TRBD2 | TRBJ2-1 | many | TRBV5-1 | CASSLITSGGARNEQFF | TGCGCCAGCAGCTTGATAACTAGCGGGGGGGCAAGGAATGAGCAGTTCTTC
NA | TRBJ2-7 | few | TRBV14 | CASSQHEKRAYEQYF | TGTGCCAGCAGCCAACACGAAAAACGGGCCTACGAGCAGTACTTC
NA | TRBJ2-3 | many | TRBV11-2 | CASSQQPDTQYF | TGTGCCAGCAGCCAACAACCAGATACGCAGTATTTT
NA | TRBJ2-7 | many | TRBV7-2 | CASSSSRAAYEQYF | TGTGCCAGCAGTTCCAGCAGAGCTGCCTACGAGCAGTACTTC
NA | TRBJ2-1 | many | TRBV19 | CASSDNSYNEQFF | TGTGCCAGTAGCGATAACTCCTACAATGAGCAGTTCTTC
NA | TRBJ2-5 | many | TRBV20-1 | CSASPSDRQETQYF | TGCAGTGCTAGTCCTAGCGACCGCCAAGAGACCCAGTACTTC
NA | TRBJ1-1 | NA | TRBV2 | CASTRPEQGNTEAFF | TGTGCCAGCACCCGTCCGGAACAGGGAAACACTGAAGCTTTCTTT
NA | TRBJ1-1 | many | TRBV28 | CASSFEQKNTEAFF | TGTGCCAGCAGTTTCGAACAGAAAAACACTGAAGCTTTCTTT
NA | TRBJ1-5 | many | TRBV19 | CASSIWPSREGGNQPQHF | TGTGCCAGTAGTATATGGCCCTCAAGGGAAGGTGGCAATCAGCCCCAGCATTTT
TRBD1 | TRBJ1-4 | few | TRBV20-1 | CSARDPGGGEKLFF | TGCAGTGCTAGAGATCCAGGGGGCGGCGAAAAACTGTTTTTT
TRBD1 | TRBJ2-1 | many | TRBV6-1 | CASSVTGGTYNEQFF | TGTGCCAGCAGTGTTACAGGGGGCACCTACAATGAGCAGTTCTTC
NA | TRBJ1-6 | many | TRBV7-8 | CASSLGGTFPSF | TGTGCCAGCAGCCTTGGCGGGACGTTCCCCAGCTTT
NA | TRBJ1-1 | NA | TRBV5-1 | CASRVGPNTEAFF | TGCGCCAGCAGGGTAGGCCCGAACACTGAAGCTTTCTTT
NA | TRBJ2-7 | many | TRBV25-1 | CASSESGTLYEQYF | TGTGCCAGCAGTGAATCCGGGACGCTTTACGAGCAGTACTTC
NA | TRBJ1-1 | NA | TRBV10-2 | CASNYAREAFF | TGCGCCAGCAACTACGCTAGGGAAGCTTTCTTT
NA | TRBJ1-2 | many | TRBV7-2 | CASSSIPYGYTF | TGTGCCAGCAGCTCTATACCCTATGGCTACACCTTC
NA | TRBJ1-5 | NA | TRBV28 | CASTSNQPQHF | TGTGCCAGCACCTCAAATCAGCCCCAGCATTTT
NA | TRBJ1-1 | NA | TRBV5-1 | CASSGDTGLVTEAFF | TGCGCCAGCAGCGGTGATACAGGGCTCGTCACTGAAGCTTTCTTT
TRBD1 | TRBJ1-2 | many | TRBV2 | CASSLSTGGDGYTF | TGTGCCAGCAGCTTATCGACAGGGGGGGATGGCTACACCTTC
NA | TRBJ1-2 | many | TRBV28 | CASSRPGTRVIGYTF | TGTGCCAGCAGTAGACCAGGGACTCGAGTTATAGGCTACACCTTC
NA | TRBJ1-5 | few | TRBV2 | CASREAGPQHF | TGTGCCAGCAGGGAGGCGGGGCCCCAGCATTTT
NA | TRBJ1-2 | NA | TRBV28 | CASSLWGGNGYTF | TGTGCCAGCAGTTTATGGGGAGGGAATGGCTACACCTTC
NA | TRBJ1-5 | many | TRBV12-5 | CASGLKPEDYSNQPQHF | TGTGCTAGTGGTTTGAAGCCAGAAGATTATAGCAATCAGCCCCAGCATTTT
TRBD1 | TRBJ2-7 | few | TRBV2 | CASAAGQGGFEQYF | TGTGCCAGCGCAGCGGGACAGGGAGGCTTCGAGCAGTACTTC
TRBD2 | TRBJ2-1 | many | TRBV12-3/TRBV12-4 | CASSLRAGALYNEQFF | TGTGCCAGCAGTTTACGAGCGGGGGCCCTCTACAATGAGCAGTTCTTC
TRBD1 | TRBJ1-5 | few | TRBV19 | CASRPSRGKNQPQHF | TGTGCCAGTAGACCCAGCAGGGGGAAGAATCAGCCCCAGCATTTT
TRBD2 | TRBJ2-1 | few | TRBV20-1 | CSARVAGGHNEQFF | TGCAGTGCTAGAGTGGCGGGGGGCCACAATGAGCAGTTCTTC
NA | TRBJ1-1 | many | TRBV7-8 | CASSTNRGGEAFF | TGTGCCAGCAGCACAAATCGGGGGGGTGAAGCTTTCTTT
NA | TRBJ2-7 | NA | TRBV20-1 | CSARVNTVYEQYF | TGCAGTGCTAGAGTAAACACAGTCTACGAGCAGTACTTC
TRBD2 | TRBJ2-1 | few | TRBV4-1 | CASSLRTSGDNEQFF | TGCGCCAGCAGCCTCCGGACTAGCGGGGACAATGAGCAGTTCTTC
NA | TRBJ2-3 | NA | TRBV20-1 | CSAHPTDTQYF | TGCAGTGCTCATCCCACAGATACGCAGTATTTT
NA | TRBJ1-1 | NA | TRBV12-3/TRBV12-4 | CASTPNRAGTEAFF | TGTGCCAGCACACCCAACAGGGCGGGCACTGAAGCTTTCTTT
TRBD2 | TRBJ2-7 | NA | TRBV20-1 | CSARDRRGSGEQYF | TGCAGTGCTAGAGATCGGCGGGGGTCGGGCGAGCAGTACTTC
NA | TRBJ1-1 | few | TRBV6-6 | CASSPAETGRGRITEAFF | TGTGCCAGCAGTCCCGCTGAAACAGGTAGAGGGAGAATCACTGAAGCTTTCTTT
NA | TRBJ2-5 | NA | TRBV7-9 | CASSFGGTETQYF | TGTGCCAGCAGCTTCGGAGGCACAGAGACCCAGTACTTC
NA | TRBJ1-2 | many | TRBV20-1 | CSARRGNDGYTF | TGCAGTGCTAGAAGGGGTAATGATGGCTACACCTTC
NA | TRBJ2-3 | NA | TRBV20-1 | CSATGYTDTDTQYF | TGCAGTGCTACGGGATACACAGACACAGATACGCAGTATTTT
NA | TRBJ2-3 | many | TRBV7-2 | CASSPRTAQYF | TGTGCCAGCAGCCCTCGTACTGCGCAGTATTTT
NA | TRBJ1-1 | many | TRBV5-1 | CASRAGGMNTEAFF | TGCGCCAGCAGAGCAGGAGGCATGAACACTGAAGCTTTCTTT